Shown below are 12 T cell receptor beta chains from a single sample sequenced in a study of beta chain features in type 1 diabetes. Since all of the isolated RNA was reverse transcribed, expressed TCRB transcripts were what got sequenced. The table came from immunoSEQ multiplex PCR; TCRdb's copy has only in-frame clones and leaves some out. Of under 400,000 clones in the sample, about 14% were seen once. Sequenced sample: central memory CD4+ T cells from blood. The receptors derive from a man under 40 in good health.

The chain combines TRBV6-5 with TRBJ1-5; D call uncertain. The CDR3 contains 14 residues. V was clipped by 7 bases and J by 0 bases, with 10 bases between them. Germline CDR1 reads MNHEY; CDR2 reads SVGAGI. The DNA for the CDR3 is TGTGCCAGCACTGTGACAACTAGCAATCAGCCCCAGCATTTT. It encodes CASTVTTSNQPQHF.

This clone appeared many times. The CDR3 DNA follows: TGTGCCAGCAGCAGAGCCGGACGGGCGGACTATGGCTACACCTTC. Translating it yields CASSRAGRADYGYTF. This chain links TRBV5-6 with TRBJ1-2; D is unclear. In germline, CDR1 is SGHDT, CDR2 YYEEEE. The CDR3 is made up of 15 amino acids. V shed 4 bases and J shed 3 bases, with 16 bases lying between them.

This clone was seen more than once but under ten times. This rearrangement joins TRBV6-6 to TRBJ1-1, with D perhaps TRBD1 (5 bases). Germline V gives CDR1 MNHNY, CDR2 SVGAGI (reference sequence). CDR3 length: 13 residues. V was trimmed by 0 bases and J by 6 bases, leaving 8 bases between them. CDR3 amino acids: CASSYSGPAEAFF. CDR3 in DNA: TGTGCCAGCAGTTACTCGGGACCGGCTGAAGCTTTCTTT.

This sequence joins TRBV18 and TRBJ1-2; TRBD1 matches at 7 bases. V lost 0 bases and J lost 10; bases outside the gene matches: 5. Germline lookup yields CDR1 KGHSH and CDR2 LQKENI. CDR3 length equals 13 residues. Here the CDR3 reads CASSPPTQGNYTF. In DNA form, the CDR3 reads TGTGCCAGCTCACCACCCACACAGGGGAACTACACCTTC.

V usage is TRBV7-9 and J usage is TRBJ2-5; D perhaps matches TRBD2 (8 bases). The CDR3 runs 15 residues. CDR1 is SEHNR, CDR2 FQNEAQ, per germline (reference sequence). V lost 5 bases and J 4 bases, leaving 17 bases between the germline ends. CDR3 region: CASSPSGGTAETQYF. The CDR3 DNA reads TGTGCCAGCAGCCCTTCGGGAGGGACAGCAGAGACCCAGTACTTC.

This clone was recorded a few times. The chain recombines TRBV27 with TRBJ2-1; D tentatively fits TRBD1 or TRBD2 (6 bases each). Trimming removed 5 bases from V and 3 bases from J, with 23 bases in between. The CDR3 runs to 18 residues. Germline V gene data show CDR1 as MNHEY and CDR2 as SMNVEV (reference sequence). The CDR3 DNA reads as TGTGCCAGCAGTGGGGGGCTCGTGGCCCGCCTCGACTACAATGAGCAGTTCTTC. It translates to CASSGGLVARLDYNEQFF.

The CDR3 DNA follows: TGTGCCACCCGCGTGGGGTCTAGCTCCTACGAGCAGTACGTC. Protein product: CATRVGSSSYEQYV. This chain joins TRBV10-3 and TRBJ2-7, with D hard to call. The CDR3 is made up of 14 amino acids. V was cut by 10 bases and J by 0 bases, with 16 bases left in between. The germline CDR1 and CDR2 sequences are ENHRY and SYGVKD.

As regards this clone: An end of the junction differs from the germline gene, which may be a read error. This CDR3 is also generated by other DNA sequences in the sample. This chain joins TRBV15 and TRBJ2-5; D is undetermined. CDR1 is LNHNV and CDR2 is YYDKDF in the germline V gene (reference sequence). CDR3 length: 12 amino acids. CDR3 residues: CATSRDTETQYF. CDR3 coding DNA: TGTGCCACTAGCAGAGATACGGAGACCCAGTACTTC.

The chain joins TRBV10-3 to TRBJ1-1; 9 bases map to TRBD1. There are 14 residues in the CDR3. The germline V gene encodes CDR1 ENHRY and CDR2 SYGVKD. The V and J ends lost 6 bases and 1 base, in that order; junction bases with no gene match: 3. The CDR3 DNA reads as TGTGCCATCAGGGGACAGGGAGAGAACACTGAAGCTTTCTTT. This translates into CAIRGQGENTEAFF.

V and J are TRBV9 and TRBJ2-7, with 9 positions matching TRBD2. V lost 0 bases to trimming and J lost 2 bases; unmatched junction nucleotides: 6. The germline V gene has CDR1 SGDLS and CDR2 YYNGEE. This CDR3 is 16 amino acids long. CDR3 coding DNA: TGTGCCAGCAGCGTAGCCATTAGCGGGGGCACCTACGAGCAGTACTTC. This gives the protein CASSVAISGGTYEQYF.

This clone was recorded a few times. In the same sample, other DNA sequences code for this CDR3. This chain joins TRBV6-5 and TRBJ2-6; TRBD1 might be the D (5 bases). Germline-derived CDR1 and CDR2 are MNHEY and SVGAGI. The CDR3 length is 15 residues. The V and J ends lost 2 bases and 0 bases respectively, with 5 bases between them. The CDR3 loop reads CASSYDSSGANVLTF. CDR3 bases: TGTGCCAGCAGTTACGACAGCTCTGGGGCCAACGTCCTGACTTTC.

This clone was detected only once. The CDR3 DNA reads as TGTGCCACCTCATTGGGCCCCGGTCCCCAAGAGACCCAGTACTTC. It is translated as CATSLGPGPQETQYF. This chain connects TRBV9 to TRBJ2-5, with no clear D. The ends were cut back, 9 bases at V and 1 base at J, with 19 bases in the middle. Germline lookup yields CDR1 SGDLS and CDR2 YYNGEE. CDR3 length: 15 amino acids.